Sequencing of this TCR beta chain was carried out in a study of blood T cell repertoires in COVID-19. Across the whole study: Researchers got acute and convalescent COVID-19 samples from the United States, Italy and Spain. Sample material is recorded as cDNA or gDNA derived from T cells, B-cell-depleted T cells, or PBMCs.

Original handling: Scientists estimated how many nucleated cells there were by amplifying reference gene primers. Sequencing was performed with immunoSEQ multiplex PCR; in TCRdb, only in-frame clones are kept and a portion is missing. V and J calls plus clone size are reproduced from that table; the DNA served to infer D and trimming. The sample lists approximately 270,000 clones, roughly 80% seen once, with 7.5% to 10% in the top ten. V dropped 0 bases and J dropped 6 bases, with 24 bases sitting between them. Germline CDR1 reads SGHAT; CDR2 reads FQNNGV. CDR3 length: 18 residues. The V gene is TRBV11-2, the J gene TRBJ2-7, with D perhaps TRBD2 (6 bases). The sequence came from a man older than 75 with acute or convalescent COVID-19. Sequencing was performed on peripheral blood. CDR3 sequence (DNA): TGTGCCAGCAGCTTAGATGGCTCTGGGGCTAGCGTTTGGAGCGAGCAGTACTTC. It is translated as CASSLDGSGASVWSEQYF.